This T cell receptor beta chain was recorded in a study of a mutant IDH1 vaccine in newly diagnosed glioma. Findings of the study overall: Top-clonotype changes in peripheral T cells seemed unrelated to pseudoprogression.

Time point defined: week 11, during vaccination. Alongside topical imiquimod, each dose of vaccine comprised 300 ug of mutant IDH1 20-mer peptide. Profiled with immunoSEQ multiplex PCR; TCRdb holds only in-frame clones, not every one. This table has about 21,000 clones, approximately 89% appearing once. About this clone itself: Its antigen is currently unknown.

The CDR3 runs 13 residues. Germline-derived CDR1 and CDR2 are SGHNT and YYREEE (reference sequence). V lost 4 bases and J lost 2, with 9 bases in between. Source: PBMCs, taken from a glioma patient whose treatment included an IDH1 peptide vaccine. This chain joins TRBV5-4 and TRBJ2-5, with D perhaps matching TRBD1 or TRBD2 (5 bases each). This TCR came from a woman aged 40-49 years with glioma. DNA for the CDR3: TGTGCCAGCAGCCCGGGGCGTCAAGAGACCCAGTACTTC. It codes for CASSPGRQETQYF.